One T cell receptor (beta chain) is described in this entry. Its cognate antigen is unknown. Unique molecular identifiers tagged individual cDNA molecules. TCRdb reanalysed the 5' RACE reads using MiXCR and keeps one entry per CDR3 protein. The sample shows 52,000 or so distinct CDR3 sequences, under 8% of them seen only once. Germline V gives CDR1 MGHDK, CDR2 SYGVNS. The CDR3 length is 15 residues. Trimming pared 4 bases from V and 3 bases from J, leaving 16 bases between. This sample is drawn from a study of early T cells in non-severe SARS-CoV-2 infection. Overall study context: Unpaired chains resulted from sequencing bulk RNA of unsorted whole blood. General study results and limits: VDJdb matching skewed toward anti-spike CD8 responses, missing private and CD4 specificities.

The source is an adult who was a healthcare worker with PCR-confirmed SARS-CoV-2 infection or an uninfected control (not recorded which). The source was whole blood, collected at baseline. The rearrangement joins TRBV25-1 to TRBJ2-7, with a possible D match to TRBD1 (7 bases). The CDR3 coding sequence is TGTGCCAGCAGTGTCGAGCCAGGGGGGAACTACGAGCAGTACTTC. Translation: CASSVEPGGNYEQYF.